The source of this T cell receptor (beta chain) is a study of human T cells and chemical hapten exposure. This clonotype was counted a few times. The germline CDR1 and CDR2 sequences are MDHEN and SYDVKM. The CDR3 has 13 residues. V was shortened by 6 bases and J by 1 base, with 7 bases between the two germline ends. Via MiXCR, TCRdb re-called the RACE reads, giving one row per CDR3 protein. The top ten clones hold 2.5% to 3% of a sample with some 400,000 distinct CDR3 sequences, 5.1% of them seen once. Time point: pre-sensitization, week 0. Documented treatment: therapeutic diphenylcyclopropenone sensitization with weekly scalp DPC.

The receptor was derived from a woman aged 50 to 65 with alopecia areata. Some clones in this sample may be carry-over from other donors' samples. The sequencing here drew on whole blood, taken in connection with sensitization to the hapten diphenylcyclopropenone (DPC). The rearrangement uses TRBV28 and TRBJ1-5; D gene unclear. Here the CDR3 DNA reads TGTGCCAGCAGGGTCATCAGCAATCAGCCCCAGCATTTT. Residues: CASRVISNQPQHF.